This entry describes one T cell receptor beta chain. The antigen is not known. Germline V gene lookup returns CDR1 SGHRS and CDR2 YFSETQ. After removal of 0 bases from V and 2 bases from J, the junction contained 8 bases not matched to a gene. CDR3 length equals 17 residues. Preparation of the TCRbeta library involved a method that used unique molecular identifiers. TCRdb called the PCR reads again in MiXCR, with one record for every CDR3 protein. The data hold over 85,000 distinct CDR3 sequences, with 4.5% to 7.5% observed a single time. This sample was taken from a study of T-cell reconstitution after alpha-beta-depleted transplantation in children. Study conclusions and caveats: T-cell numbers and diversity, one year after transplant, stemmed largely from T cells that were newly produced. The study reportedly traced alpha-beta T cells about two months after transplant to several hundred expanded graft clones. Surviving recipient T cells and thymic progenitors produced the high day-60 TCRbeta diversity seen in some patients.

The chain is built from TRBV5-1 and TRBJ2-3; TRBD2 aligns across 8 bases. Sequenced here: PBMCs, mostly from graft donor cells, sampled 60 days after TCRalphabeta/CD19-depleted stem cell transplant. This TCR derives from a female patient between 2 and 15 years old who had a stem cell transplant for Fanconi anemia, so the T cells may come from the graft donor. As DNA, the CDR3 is TGCGCCAGCAGCTTGGCTGGGCGGGGGGCCCTCACAGATACGCAGTATTTT. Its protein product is CASSLAGRGALTDTQYF.